This TCR beta chain was sequenced in a study of T cells in Graves' hyperthyroidism and ophthalmopathy (dated by TCRdb to the late 2010s). A note on the overall study: Peripheral blood samples were taken at initial diagnosis, before any treatment was given. To identify distinguishing TCR V-J signatures, a discovery cohort of around 98 patients was used, comprising 40 to 45 with Graves' ophthalmopathy and some 60 with stable Graves' hyperthyroidism. TCR Vbeta CDR3 sequencing of roughly 140 peripheral blood samples (roughly 41 ophthalmopathy, 75 or so hyperthyroidism and 17 progressor patients) is reported in the paper. Once sampling was done, hyperthyroidism patients were given methimazole at a starting dose of 30 mg daily, whereas ophthalmopathy patients were given high-dose intravenous methylprednisolone. An independent validation cohort of about 19 hyperthyroidism patients and 17 patients who later progressed to ophthalmopathy tested prospective prediction of ophthalmopathy. In addition, the study compared T-cell repertoires in thyroid tissue and in blood from 6 or 7 Graves' hyperthyroidism patients. The roughly 100 discovery patients were divided at random into training and test sets in a 7:3 ratio. Overall results and qualifications from the work: Most expanded thyroid clonotypes (frequency above 0.001) were also found in blood, which suggests that blood repertoires may mirror thyroid immune responses. Sample size was not statistically predetermined, and blinding of investigators to group allocation was not performed. In validation, progression to ophthalmopathy was predicted by the model with 70% to 71% sensitivity and just over 72% specificity, a median of 6.5 months before onset. In cross-validation, a model built on a 13 V-J signature told ophthalmopathy apart from stable hyperthyroidism with just under 90% sensitivity and around 81% specificity, and in testing the same model reached 80%/75%.

This clonotype was counted only a few times. Which antigen it targets is not known. No qualities accompany the bases; no much larger clone lies one base away. The TCR beta CDR3 regions were amplified from the RNA transcripts. A first-round RT-PCR of the TCR CDR3 used the HTBI primer set with the Qiagen OneStep RT-PCR kit. A second multiplex PCR round built the libraries, followed by size selection and purification. The libraries were sequenced on an Illumina HiSeq2000 using paired-end 100 bp reads. The paper's data handling went like this. SOAPnuke was used to process the raw data, with reads discarded if the reads contained adapters or uncalled bases, had a mean Phred below 15, or lacked an exact constant-primer or identifier match. High-quality paired reads were merged with COPE v1.2.5, and unique nucleotide sequences were defined as clonotypes. MiTCR v1.1 was used to align the clonotypes against IMGT TRBV, TRBD and TRBJ reference segments. Analysis was restricted to V-J combinations with a frequency above 0.0001, which covered 98% to 99.2% of repertoires. The TCS score was defined as F50 (clonal expansion) divided by E x V (chaos), with BLOSUM62-based TCRdist calculated between CDR3 peptides within each V-J. Welch's t-statistics and random forest reduced fewer than 550 V-J features to around 14, which were used in a naive Bayes classifier (R e1071). The public reads were run again by TCRdb, first through fastp at Q25 and then through MiXCR, and only productive beta chains were kept. Records with the same CDR3 protein are collapsed into one entry carrying the most frequent genes and DNA. These V and J calls rely on TCRdb rather than the paper's analysis. Counted in this sample were about 300,000 distinct CDR3 sequences; roughly 19% of them appeared once. The top ten clones comprise about two fifths of the sample.

Reading the germline V gene gives CDR1 SNHLY and CDR2 FYNNEI. The CDR3, cysteine through phenylalanine, is 22 amino acids long. The read is trimmed to its CDR3 DNA, 66 bases read in frame from base 1. Trimming accounts for 2 bases at V and 0 bases at J, while the number of junction bases matched to no gene is 17. Ophthalmopathy patients had moderately to severely active disease, Clinical Activity Score of at least 3, NOSPECS grade of at least 4, and duration under 3 months. Patients with uncontrolled infections, other autoimmune diseases, pregnancy or lactation were excluded. Diagnoses were based on clinical symptoms, serum thyroxine and TRAb, thyroid ultrasound and orbital computed tomography. PBMCs were isolated from around 10 ml of fresh peripheral blood by Ficoll-Paque density gradient centrifugation. Total RNA was extracted with Trizol reagent, and quality was checked on an Agilent 2100 Bioanalyzer.

The sequenced material came from blood. This clonotype was sampled from a middle-aged man with Graves' ophthalmopathy. The rearranged segments are TRBV2 and TRBJ2-1; a stretch of 12 junction bases matches TRBD2. The DNA sequence is TGTGCCAGCAGTGAACCCCTCCGGGGGCTAGCGGGAGGGCGGAGCTCCTACAATGAGCAGTTCTTC. This encodes CASSEPLRGLAGGRSSYNEQFF. When the CDR3 is completed using the reference TRBV2 and TRBJ2-1 genes on either side, the full variable domain is EPEVTQTPSHQVTQMGQEVILRCVPISNHLYFYWYRQILGQKVEFLVSFYNNEISEKSEIFDDQFSVERPDGSNFTLKIRSTKLEDSAMYFCASSEPLRGLAGGRSSYNEQFFGPGTRLTVL.